This T cell receptor beta chain was obtained from a study of T cells in Graves' hyperthyroidism and ophthalmopathy. The CDR3 is 17 amino acids. CDR1 is SGHRS, CDR2 YFSETQ, per germline. In patients aged 18 to 65, hyperthyroidism was newly diagnosed, with duration under 2 months. Diagnoses rested on clinical symptoms, serum thyroxine and TRAb, thyroid ultrasound and orbital computed tomography. Source material for PBMCs was more than 9.5 ml fresh peripheral blood. Researchers amplified the TCR beta CDR3 regions from RNA transcripts. The TCR CDR3 was amplified in a first-round RT-PCR using the HTBI primer set. MiXCR was run by TCRdb on the multiplex PCR reads, yielding one entry per CDR3 protein. The sample carries under 350,000 distinct CDR3 sequences, approximately 22% recorded once. This clonotype was seen only a few times. Its ends do not fully match the called genes, so a read error is possible.

The receptor was derived from a woman in her forties or fifties with Graves' hyperthyroidism. V is TRBV5-1 and J is TRBJ2-6; maybe TRBD1 (6 bases). The source material was blood. Here the CDR3 DNA reads TGCGCCAGCAGCTCGGGACAAGGAAGGGCTGGGGCCAACGTCTTGACTTTC. Amino acid sequence: CASSSGQGRAGANVLTF.